A selection of T cell receptor beta chains follows, all from one sample in a study of beta chain features in type 1 diabetes. Libraries were prepared by immunoSEQ multiplex PCR; TCRdb keeps only in-frame clonotypes and omits some of them. The data contain 240,000 or so clones, around 65% of them singletons. Sequenced sample: naive CD4+ T cells from blood. These receptors were taken from a man aged 30-40 years in good health. The CDR3 runs from the conserved cysteine through the conserved F or W. The order of the fields is V gene, D gene, J gene, CDR3 protein. D genes are given only for firm matches.

>TRBV30|NA|TRBJ1-5
CAWSAQAGNYQPQHF
>TRBV7-6|NA|TRBJ1-1
CASSPRGIPTEAFF
>TRBV11-2|TRBD2|TRBJ2-1
CASSLVGLVMGEQFF
>TRBV20-1|NA|TRBJ2-5
CSASIQETQYF
>TRBV29-1|TRBD1|TRBJ1-1
CSVGMDRMNTEAFF
>TRBV2|TRBD1|TRBJ1-2
CASSEQGGSYGYTF
>TRBV5-1|TRBD1|TRBJ1-2
CASSLAFPGQGARNYGYTF
>TRBV29-1|NA|TRBJ1-4
CSVDGRESDRSTNEKLFF
>TRBV7-8|TRBD2|TRBJ2-5
CASSLARSGGLQETQYF
>TRBV9|NA|TRBJ1-2
CASSVQGGSYGYTF
>TRBV30|NA|TRBJ1-2
CAWSPRDYLRYGYTF
>TRBV15|TRBD1|TRBJ1-3
CATSNQGAGGNTIYF
>TRBV4-1|NA|TRBJ1-2
CASSQEGGTRANYGYTF
>TRBV18|NA|TRBJ2-1
CASSLTDSGEQFF
>TRBV29-1|NA|TRBJ2-1
CSVRGASYNEQFF
>TRBV9|NA|TRBJ2-3
CASSVGPRGGTDTQYF
>TRBV9|TRBD2|TRBJ2-5
CASSVGTSGIPGKQYF
>TRBV30|NA|TRBJ1-5
CAWSVQISGHNQPQHF
>TRBV30|NA|TRBJ2-3
CAWDDYRGRQYF
>TRBV13|TRBD1|TRBJ2-7
CASSRGTDDYEQYF
>TRBV2|TRBD2|TRBJ2-3
CASNPSGGSTDTQYF
>TRBV28|NA|TRBJ2-1
CASTTGVSYNEQFF
>TRBV15|TRBD1|TRBJ1-2
CATSRTGFYGYTF
>TRBV7-2|NA|TRBJ2-5
CASSLEVVGETQYF
>TRBV28|NA|TRBJ2-7
CASSKTGHSYEQYF
>TRBV19|NA|TRBJ2-1
CASSSLGGHNEQFF
>TRBV7-2|TRBD2|TRBJ2-7
CASSLEVSGSYEQYF
>TRBV4-2|NA|TRBJ1-2
CASSQGRDNYGYTF
>TRBV15|NA|TRBJ2-6
CATSPRWGPTSGANVLTF
>TRBV4-3|NA|TRBJ2-1
CASSQDKVSYNEQFF
>TRBV29-1|NA|TRBJ1-1
CSVDGRGPTNTEAFF
>TRBV30|NA|TRBJ2-5
CAWHRTVQETQYF
>TRBV18|NA|TRBJ2-7
CASSPGTHYEQYF
>TRBV5-1|NA|TRBJ2-5
CASSLRGQETQYF
>TRBV29-1|NA|TRBJ2-3
CSVQASTDTQYF
>TRBV5-4|NA|TRBJ2-3
CASTRAEGTDTQYF
>TRBV29-1|TRBD2|TRBJ2-1
CSVSSRLAGDYNEQFF
>TRBV14|TRBD2|TRBJ2-5
CASSLGLAGSSQETQYF
>TRBV29-1|NA|TRBJ1-2
CSVEASRGASTF
>TRBV25-1|NA|TRBJ1-2
CASTSLQGGYTF
>TRBV11-2|TRBD1|TRBJ1-2
CASSSIARDRGTNYGYTF
>TRBV15|NA|TRBJ2-1
CATSRVSGGFNEQFF
>TRBV29-1|NA|TRBJ2-7
CSAWDLYYEQYF
>TRBV7-9|TRBD2|TRBJ2-5
CASSLGLAGPGFQETQYF
>TRBV30|NA|TRBJ1-1
CARLERTEAFF
>TRBV25-1|NA|TRBJ1-6
CASSVGGLNSPLHF
>TRBV11-2|NA|TRBJ2-1
CAGSAGLHEQFF
>TRBV30|NA|TRBJ2-3
CAYQVDTQYF
>TRBV14|NA|TRBJ2-5
CASSSVIGTQYF
>TRBV27|NA|TRBJ1-5
CASSLDYGNQPQHF
>TRBV5-1|NA|TRBJ2-1
CASSPNAGTNEQFF
>TRBV29-1|TRBD1|TRBJ2-5
CSVRDRASQETQYF
>TRBV29-1|NA|TRBJ2-1
CSVEVGDEQFF
>TRBV29-1|TRBD1|TRBJ2-3
CSVAARTGDTQYF
>TRBV29-1|NA|TRBJ2-5
CSVDDSKETQYF
>TRBV30|TRBD1|TRBJ2-5
CAWRDILTGNQETQYF